Listed below are T cell receptor beta chains from one sample, sequenced in a study of T cell repertoires in cytomegalovirus infection. MiXCR, run by TCRdb on the reads, gives a single entry per CDR3 protein. The sample includes around 900,000 distinct CDR3 sequences, roughly 30% seen only once; the top ten take more than 12%. Their antigen targets remain unknown. This material consisted of cultured CD8+ T cells from PBMCs, taken from culture after CMV antigen stimulation. These receptors originate from a human donor in good health (CMV status not recorded). Some clones in this sample may be carry-over from other donors' samples. CDR3s include the opening cysteine and the closing phenylalanine or tryptophan. A D gene is named only where the DNA matches it firmly. Rows may omit the clone size; those that give it use once, few, many or a size class.

DNA: TGTGCCAGCAGCTTATGGGCAGGGTCCGAAAAACTGTTTTTT; CDR3: CASSLWAGSEKLFF; D: -; V: TRBV7-6; J: TRBJ1-4; size: -
DNA: TGTGCCAGCAGTTACGGGTTGGGGGCTGGGGCCAACGTCCTGACTTTC; CDR3: CASSYGLGAGANVLTF; D: -; V: TRBV6-5; J: TRBJ2-6; size: -
DNA: TGTGCCAGCAGCCCAACAATAGCGGGGGGGCCCTTCAATGAGCAGTTCTTC; CDR3: CASSPTIAGGPFNEQFF; D: TRBD2; V: TRBV5-4; J: TRBJ2-1; size: -
DNA: TGCGCCAGCAGTTCCCCGACGGGGTTTCCGAACACCGGGGAGCTGTTTTTT; CDR3: CASSSPTGFPNTGELFF; D: -; V: TRBV5-1; J: TRBJ2-2; size: once
DNA: TGTGCCAGCATGGGGGGAGTGAATGAGCAGTTCTTC; CDR3: CASMGGVNEQFF; D: -; V: TRBV6-8; J: TRBJ2-1; size: few
DNA: TGTGCCAGCAGCCCCCCCTCAATAGCGGGGGTAGAGACCCAGTACTTC; CDR3: CASSPPSIAGVETQYF; D: TRBD2; V: TRBV7-9; J: TRBJ2-5; size: -
DNA: TGTGCCAGCAGTGAAGACCTTGGCTACGCATTTTATGGCTACACCTTC; CDR3: CASSEDLGYAFYGYTF; D: -; V: TRBV6-1; J: TRBJ1-2; size: -
DNA: TGTGCCAGCAGCTTAGGGGGATTGGGGGGCGATGGCTACACCTTC; CDR3: CASSLGGLGGDGYTF; D: -; V: TRBV7-8; J: TRBJ1-2; size: many
DNA: TGCGCCAGCAGTGAGTCCGGGAACATTCAGTACTTC; CDR3: CASSESGNIQYF; D: -; V: TRBV10-2; J: TRBJ2-4; size: many
DNA: TGTGCCAGCAGTACCCACCCCACCTTGGGTGGAGATACGCAGTATTTT; CDR3: CASSTHPTLGGDTQYF; D: -; V: TRBV7-9; J: TRBJ2-3; size: -
DNA: TGTGCCAGCAGTTCCCGGGACAGCGCCCGGCAAGGGCAGTACTTC; CDR3: CASSSRDSARQGQYF; D: TRBD1; V: TRBV27; J: TRBJ2-7; size: few
DNA: TGTGCCAGCAGTTATTCTGAGGGGACAACTACCATGTACGTGCAGTACTTC; CDR3: CASSYSEGTTTMYVQYF; D: -; V: TRBV2; J: TRBJ2-7; size: -
DNA: TGCAGTGCTAGACCCCCGCCGGGACAGGGGTACTATAATTCACCCCTCCACTTT; CDR3: CSARPPPGQGYYNSPLHF; D: TRBD1; V: TRBV20-1; J: TRBJ1-6; size: -
DNA: TGCAGCGTTGAAGGACAGGGAAGTAATGGCTACACCTTC; CDR3: CSVEGQGSNGYTF; D: TRBD1; V: TRBV29-1; J: TRBJ1-2; size: few
DNA: TGTGCCAGCAGCTCGACAGGGTGGGACGAGCAGTACTTC; CDR3: CASSSTGWDEQYF; D: TRBD1; V: TRBV7-8; J: TRBJ2-7; size: few
DNA: TGTGCCAGCAGCGTAGCTGGACAGGGGGCGGCGGGAGGCGGCTACACCTTC; CDR3: CASSVAGQGAAGGGYTF; D: TRBD1; V: TRBV9; J: TRBJ1-2; size: few
DNA: TGCAGTGCTGGGATAACCCGACAGGGTTCGTCCCTCCACTTT; CDR3: CSAGITRQGSSLHF; D: TRBD1; V: TRBV20-1; J: TRBJ1-6; size: few
DNA: TGCGCCAGCAGCCCGGGAAACAGGGAGGAGGCTTTCTTT; CDR3: CASSPGNREEAFF; D: -; V: TRBV4-1; J: TRBJ1-1; size: few
DNA: TGTGCCAGCAGTTTAGTGGCAGGGGCTTCATACGAGCAGTACTTC; CDR3: CASSLVAGASYEQYF; D: -; V: TRBV27; J: TRBJ2-7; size: -
DNA: TGTGCCAGCAGTGAAATACGACAGGGAGGATACGAGCAGTACTTC; CDR3: CASSEIRQGGYEQYF; D: -; V: TRBV6-1; J: TRBJ2-7; size: many
DNA: TGTGCCACTATCACGTACAGCGGGGAGCTGTTTTTT; CDR3: CATITYSGELFF; D: -; V: TRBV19; J: TRBJ2-2; size: -
DNA: TGCGCCAGCAGCCAGAGGCAGGGGTCCTCCTACGAGCAGTACTTC; CDR3: CASSQRQGSSYEQYF; D: -; V: TRBV5-1; J: TRBJ2-7; size: -
DNA: TGTGCCAGTAGTTCCCGGGACAGGGAATTCTACAATGAGCAGTTCTTC; CDR3: CASSSRDREFYNEQFF; D: TRBD1; V: TRBV19; J: TRBJ2-1; size: -
DNA: TGTGCCAGCAGCACCCTAGACAGTTACACTGAAGCTTTCTTT; CDR3: CASSTLDSYTEAFF; D: -; V: TRBV7-2; J: TRBJ1-1; size: many
DNA: TGTGCCAGCAGTACCCAAACAGGGGACGAGCAGTACTTC; CDR3: CASSTQTGDEQYF; D: TRBD1; V: TRBV27; J: TRBJ2-7; size: few
DNA: TGTGCCAGCAGTGATAGGGGGCTCCCGTACCAAGAGACCCAGTACTTC; CDR3: CASSDRGLPYQETQYF; D: TRBD1; V: TRBV2; J: TRBJ2-5; size: few
DNA: TGCAGCGTTGAAGATGGGGGGACACTAGCGGGGTTTCAAGAGACCCAGTACTTC; CDR3: CSVEDGGTLAGFQETQYF; D: TRBD2; V: TRBV29-1; J: TRBJ2-5; size: -
DNA: TGTGCCAGCAGCGGGACTACGCTAGCCAAAAACATTCAGTACTTC; CDR3: CASSGTTLAKNIQYF; D: TRBD2; V: TRBV11-2; J: TRBJ2-4; size: -
DNA: TGTGCCAGTTTTTCACGGGACTTGGAGCAGTTCTTC; CDR3: CASFSRDLEQFF; D: -; V: TRBV6-5; J: TRBJ2-1; size: -
DNA: TGTGCCAGCAGCTCCCAGACAGGTCGGACTGAAGCTTTCTTT; CDR3: CASSSQTGRTEAFF; D: -; V: TRBV27; J: TRBJ1-1; size: few
DNA: TGTGCCAGCAGTATGCTACGGACGGGGAGGGCGCGTGGAAGGGCTTTCTTT; CDR3: CASSMLRTGRARGRAFF; D: -; V: TRBV12-3/TRBV12-4; J: TRBJ1-1; size: few
DNA: TGTGCCAGCAGTGACCCCGGGACAGGGTCTCTCTCAGATACGCAGTATTTT; CDR3: CASSDPGTGSLSDTQYF; D: TRBD1; V: TRBV6-1; J: TRBJ2-3; size: few
DNA: TGTGCCACCGACGCCTCAGATACGCAGTATTTT; CDR3: CATDASDTQYF; D: -; V: TRBV2; J: TRBJ2-3; size: -
DNA: TGTGCCAGCAGCCTAAGAGGGGGTGGGTATTCACCCCTCCACTTT; CDR3: CASSLRGGGYSPLHF; D: -; V: TRBV27; J: TRBJ1-6; size: -
DNA: TGTGCCAGCAGTAAAATTGGGACAGCCAATCAGCCCCAGCATTTT; CDR3: CASSKIGTANQPQHF; D: TRBD1; V: TRBV27; J: TRBJ1-5; size: -
DNA: TGTGCCAGTACCTTAGAAGGACAGTACACAGATACGCAGTATTTT; CDR3: CASTLEGQYTDTQYF; D: -; V: TRBV19; J: TRBJ2-3; size: few
DNA: TGTGCCATCAGTGAGTACGACAGGGGAACTGGGGCCAACGTCCTGACTTTC; CDR3: CAISEYDRGTGANVLTF; D: TRBD1; V: TRBV10-3; J: TRBJ2-6; size: -
DNA: TGTGCCAGCAGCTCCGGACAGACCGAGCAGTACTTC; CDR3: CASSSGQTEQYF; D: -; V: TRBV5-4; J: TRBJ2-7; size: few
DNA: TGTGCCAGCAGCAAAGGGGGCACGGGTCAGCCCCAGCATTTT; CDR3: CASSKGGTGQPQHF; D: TRBD1; V: TRBV27; J: TRBJ1-5; size: -